This entry features one TCR beta chain sequence. The sample belongs to a study of cytomegalovirus exposure and HLA in healthy donors. Study as a whole: Findings of an earlier analysis included 110 million or so unique TCR beta sequences from roughly 200 million T cells.

In the PCR, 60 Vbeta and 13 Jbeta primers were used. TCRdb's copy holds only in-frame clones and misses some; the assay was immunoSEQ multiplex PCR. In the table there are 100,000 to 150,000 clones, 65% to 90% of which are singletons. The CDR3 sequence is 14 residues long. V dropped 0 bases and J dropped 4 bases, with 9 bases sitting between them. Per germline, CDR1 WNHNN and CDR2 SYGVQD (reference sequence). The V call is TRBV10-1, the J call TRBJ1-1; D is undetermined. The specimen sequenced was PBMCs. The TCR comes from a man in his fifties in good health and CMV-seronegative. This CDR3 reads CASSESAGGTEAFF. The CDR3, as DNA: TGCGCCAGCAGTGAGTCGGCCGGAGGCACTGAAGCTTTCTTT.